Listed here are 2 T cell receptor beta chains from one sample, sequenced in a study of blood T cell repertoires in COVID-19. Some clones are missing from TCRdb's copy, which holds only in-frame ones; the method was immunoSEQ multiplex PCR. The sample has roughly 250,000 clones; 85% to 90% are singletons. The sequenced sample consisted of PBMCs or T cells enriched from blood (not recorded which). These receptors were collected from a man aged 50-59 years who had been exposed to COVID-19.

The chain carries TRBV18 and TRBJ1-1; D is undetermined. The V gene's germline CDR1 is KGHSH and CDR2 LQKENI. V was pared by 2 bases and J by 5 bases, with 12 bases between. CDR3 length: 14 residues. The CDR3 DNA reads as TGTGCCAGCTCACCAGGAGCCCCCCGAACTGAAGCTTTCTTT. Translation gives CASSPGAPRTEAFF.

This clone came up once. The chain employs TRBV12-5 and TRBJ1-1; 9 positions agree with TRBD1. Germline trimming cut 7 bases from V and 0 bases from J; bases unmatched to any gene: 12. Looked up from germline, CDR1 is LGHNT and CDR2 is FRNRAP. This CDR3 has 17 amino acids. DNA of the CDR3: TGTGCTAGTGCCAAACAGGGGGCCTCGGCTTTGAACACTGAAGCTTTCTTT. This codes for CASAKQGASALNTEAFF.